The TCR beta chain described here comes from a study of neurological immune-mediated disorders. This clonotype was detected ten times or more. Deletions cut 1 base from V and 3 bases from J, with 9 bases between. CDR3 size: 14 residues. TCRdb re-analysed the 5' RACE reads in MiXCR, keeping a single row per CDR3 protein. The data hold about 20,000 distinct CDR3 sequences, with about 15% observed a single time. The sample was PBMCs. This receptor was identified in a female donor with HTLV-1-associated myelopathy (HAM/TSP). The rearrangement uses TRBV12-3 or TRBV12-4 and TRBJ1-2; D unclear. The CDR3 DNA reads as TGTGCCAGCAGTTTAGGTGGGCGGTACTATGGCTACACCTTC. Protein product: CASSLGGRYYGYTF.